Sequencing of this TCR beta chain was carried out in a study of CD8 T cells in ankylosing spondylitis. Study results and limitations: The disease-linked clones had a CD8+ phenotype and low blood frequencies. It was reported that disease-linked clones were significantly enriched in matched ankylosing spondylitis synovial fluid.

In this sample, this clonotype turned up a few times. As yet, its antigen is unknown. After removal of 0 bases from V and 0 bases from J, the junction contained 9 bases not matched to a gene. The CDR3 spans 18 residues. Germline CDR1 and CDR2: MNHEY and SVGAGI. Researchers built TCR beta libraries using quantitative 5'-RACE with molecular barcodes. TCRdb re-derived calls from the 5' RACE reads in MiXCR, one entry per CDR3 protein. Of 150,000 to 200,000 distinct CDR3 sequences in the sample, roughly 10% were seen once. The rearrangement uses TRBV6-5 and TRBJ2-3, with 7 bases aligning to TRBD2. The material sequenced was blood, either unsorted or a sorted T cell fraction (not recorded which). The sequence came from a female donor with ankylosing spondylitis or in good health (not recorded which). The CDR3 is CASSYSNVLARSTDTQYF. CDR3 bases: TGTGCCAGCAGTTACTCGAATGTACTAGCGCGTAGCACAGATACGCAGTATTTT.